The present entry profiles one TCR beta chain with its context. What it recognizes is unknown. Germline values: CDR1 SGDLS, CDR2 YYNGEE. The CDR3 totals 17 residues. V dropped 0 bases and J dropped 5; count of bases not matched to a gene: 6. This specimen comes from a study of cytomegalovirus exposure and HLA in healthy donors. Findings and limits, study-wide: In a later analysis, an Asian-associated ancestry cluster reportedly showed fewer N-insertions than the approximately 670-donor mean. In a later analysis, across HLA loci, associated TCR counts were highest for DRB1, lowest for HLA-C. In a later analysis, TCR beta V- and J-gene trimming was associated with a missense DCLRE1C variant. Some TCR beta chains (about 180 of them) were listed as cytomegalovirus-associated.

The PCR was carried out with 60 Vbeta primers and 13 Jbeta primers. Method: immunoSEQ multiplex PCR; TCRdb's copy keeps in-frame clones and lacks some. The data hold about 150,000 clones, with more than 65% observed a single time. The chain links TRBV9 to TRBJ2-5; 14 positions match TRBD2. The TCR was taken from a man aged 50 or older in good health and CMV-seropositive. Sequenced input: PBMCs. In DNA, the CDR3 is TGTGCCAGCAGCGTAGGACTAGCGGGGGGGACGGGGGAGACCCAGTACTTC. Encoded protein: CASSVGLAGGTGETQYF.